This passage covers 30 T cell receptor beta chains from one sample sequenced in a study of response to subunit inactivated influenza vaccine. TCRdb recomputed calls from the RT-PCR reads with MiXCR, one row per CDR3 protein. This table holds about 570,000 distinct CDR3 sequences, approximately 11% found once. The sample was also linked to a second study, of T cells expressing NK-cell markers. This second study notes: Template switching by 5'RACE with UMIs generated the TCR beta cDNA.

Sequences were derived from PBMCs from blood, sampled on the day of vaccination. Every receptor here comes from a man aged 50-59 years who received an inactivated influenza vaccine.

The chain carries TRBV19 and TRBJ1-5; D is perhaps TRBD1 (5 bases). CDR3 length equals 15 residues. Trimming pared 8 bases from V and 7 bases from J, leaving 21 bases between. CDR1 and CDR2 (germline): LNHDA, SQIVND (reference sequence). The CDR3 DNA is TGTGCCAGTGGTTTCGGTTACAGGTCCCAGCAGCCCCAGCATTTT. This codes for CASGFGYRSQQPQHF.

The DNA for the CDR3 is TGTGCCAGCAGCCCCCGCGGATCCACAAATGAAAAACTGTTTTTT. Protein product: CASSPRGSTNEKLFF. The rearrangement joins TRBV13 to TRBJ1-4; D unclear. The ends were cut back, 5 bases at V and 5 bases at J, with 15 bases in the middle. CDR1 is PRHDT and CDR2 is FYEKMQ in the germline V gene (reference sequence). The CDR3 extends over 15 amino acids. The whole variable domain, filled in from reference TRBV13 and TRBJ1-4, reads AAGVIQSPRHLIKEKRETATLKCYPIPRHDTVYWYQQGPGQDPQFLISFYEKMQSDKGSIPDRFSAQQFSDYHSELNMSSLELGDSALYFCASSPRGSTNEKLFFGSGTQLSVL.

This clonotype was seen more than once but under ten times. The chain is built from TRBV28 and TRBJ1-1, with 11 bases lining up with TRBD1. The CDR3 is made up of 16 amino acids. V shed 4 bases, J shed 2 bases, and the junction held 6 bases outside the gene matches. Germline values: CDR1 MDHEN, CDR2 SYDVKM. CDR3: CASSSDRGRVNTEAFF. In DNA, the CDR3 is TGTGCCAGCAGTTCGGACAGGGGGCGCGTCAACACTGAAGCTTTCTTT.

J is TRBJ2-1 and V is TRBV12-3 or TRBV12-4, with 7 nucleotides matching TRBD2. J gave up 4 bases and V 6 bases, and 9 bases lay outside the gene matches. The CDR3 is made up of 15 amino acids. DNA of the CDR3: TGTGCCAGCAGGCCCCGGACTAGTTTTTACAATGAGCAGTTCTTC. Translation: CASRPRTSFYNEQFF.

This clonotype has ten or more counts. This rearrangement joins TRBV19 to TRBJ2-2; 7 bases map to TRBD1. There are 18 residues in the CDR3. V shed 9 bases, J shed 1 base, and the junction held 17 bases outside the gene matches. From germline, CDR1 is LNHDA and CDR2 SQIVND (reference sequence). CDR3 nucleotide sequence: TGTGCCAGCCGGTCAACCTGGGACAGAGGTATGAACACCGGGGAGCTGTTTTTT. It codes for CASRSTWDRGMNTGELFF. Full variable domain (outside the CDR3, taken from reference TRBV19 and TRBJ2-2): DGGITQSPKYLFRKEGQNVTLSCEQNLNHDAMYWYRQDPGQGLRLIYYSQIVNDFQKGDIAEGYSVSREKKESFPLTVTSAQKNPTAFYLCASRSTWDRGMNTGELFFGEGSRLTVL.

The chain uses TRBV14 and TRBJ2-5; 7 bases fit TRBD2. With 0 bases clipped from V and 7 bases from J, the junction kept 14 bases outside the gene matches. Per germline, CDR1 SGHDN and CDR2 FVKESK. This CDR3 region has 17 residues. The CDR3 protein is CASSQDRASGSHGTQYF. CDR3 nucleotides: TGTGCCAGCAGCCAAGATAGGGCTAGCGGAAGCCACGGGACCCAGTACTTC.

The chain links TRBV6-5 to TRBJ2-3, with D perhaps TRBD1 (5 bases). The V gene's germline CDR1 is MNHEY and CDR2 SVGAGI. The ends were cut back, 0 bases at V and 0 bases at J, with 16 bases in the middle. The CDR3 loop spans 18 amino acids. The CDR3 sequence: CASSYSLAGATSTDTQYF. CDR3 sequence (DNA): TGTGCCAGCAGTTACTCTTTAGCTGGGGCAACTAGCACAGATACGCAGTATTTT.

Only a few counts were recorded for this clonotype. This sequence joins TRBV5-1 and TRBJ2-5, with 10 bases matching TRBD2. CDR3 size: 16 residues. Germline CDR1 SGHRS, CDR2 YFSETQ. The J segment lost 2 bases and the V segment lost 4 bases, leaving 8 bases of the junction unmatched. The CDR3 loop reads CASSRLSGRVQETQYF. For the CDR3, the DNA is TGCGCCAGCAGCCGTCTAAGCGGGAGGGTACAAGAGACCCAGTACTTC.

This clonotype was observed a handful of times. The V gene is TRBV20-1, the J gene TRBJ2-1; D may be TRBD2 (6 bases). Deletions cut 5 bases from V and 1 base from J, with 15 bases between. The germline V gene has CDR1 DFQATT and CDR2 SNEGSKA (reference sequence). The CDR3 is 15 residues long. The CDR3 sequence is CSASRGRPSYNEQFF. CDR3 in DNA: TGCAGTGCTTCGCGGGGCCGGCCTTCCTACAATGAGCAGTTCTTC.

Only a few counts were recorded for this clonotype. The CDR3 nucleotides read TGCAGCGTGCCCGGGACAGGGGGCATAGGCTACGAGCAGTACTTC. Protein: CSVPGTGGIGYEQYF. This chain connects TRBV29-1 to TRBJ2-7, with TRBD1 identical over 12 bases. Germline CDR1 and CDR2: SQVTM and ANQGSEA. The CDR3 has 15 amino acids. J was trimmed by 3 bases and V by 6 bases; bases with no gene match: 9.

This clonotype was seen a few times. The gene calls are TRBV12-3 or TRBV12-4 and TRBJ2-1, with 9 positions matching TRBD2. With V trimmed by 8 bases and J by 6 bases, 11 bases remained unmatched. The CDR3 is 15 residues long. The CDR3 reads CASGSSGKGGNEQFF. The CDR3 nucleotides read TGTGCCAGCGGATCTAGCGGGAAGGGAGGCAATGAGCAGTTCTTC.

In its sample, this clonotype was seen a few times. The chain joins TRBV11-2 to TRBJ2-2, with D possibly being TRBD1 (6 bases). Trimming pared 5 bases from V and 8 bases from J, leaving 9 bases between. The CDR3 is 12 residues long. In germline, CDR1 is SGHAT, CDR2 FQNNGV. The CDR3 coding sequence is TGTGCCAGCAGCATAGGACAGGGGGAGCTGTTTTTT. It translates to CASSIGQGELFF.

This clonotype was observed at least ten times. The V gene is TRBV5-6, the J gene TRBJ2-3, with TRBD2 identical over 9 bases. The V segment lost 2 bases and the J segment 4 bases; nucleotides outside the gene matches: 14. Germline V gene sequence: CDR1 SGHDT, CDR2 YYEEEE. This CDR3 has 18 residues. The CDR3 here is CASSLAGGAGGAADTQYF. DNA of the CDR3: TGTGCCAGCAGCTTAGCGGGAGGTGCCGGGGGGGCGGCAGATACGCAGTATTTT.

This clonotype was seen only a few times. The chain carries TRBV19 and TRBJ2-2; TRBD1 matches at 9 bases. The CDR3 has 15 residues. The V gene's germline CDR1 is LNHDA and CDR2 SQIVND (reference sequence). J gave up 6 bases and V 7 bases, and 9 bases lay outside the gene matches. This chain's CDR3 is CASKLGQGIAGELFF. CDR3 DNA sequence: TGTGCCAGTAAGCTAGGACAGGGGATAGCCGGGGAGCTGTTTTTT. The whole variable domain, remainder taken from reference TRBV19 and TRBJ2-2, is DGGITQSPKYLFRKEGQNVTLSCEQNLNHDAMYWYRQDPGQGLRLIYYSQIVNDFQKGDIAEGYSVSREKKESFPLTVTSAQKNPTAFYLCASKLGQGIAGELFFGEGSRLTVL.

This clonotype was detected only a few times. The chain recombines TRBV19 with TRBJ1-1; 7 nucleotides align to TRBD1. The CDR3 sequence is 15 residues long. With 11 bases clipped from V and 1 base from J, the junction kept 13 bases outside the gene matches. Germline CDR1 reads LNHDA; CDR2 reads SQIVND (reference sequence). CDR3 DNA sequence: TGTGCCTCGGGAGGGGGCGCCCAACAGAACACTGAAGCTTTCTTT. Translation gives CASGGGAQQNTEAFF.

This clonotype was observed a handful of times. This chain joins TRBV7-3 and TRBJ2-1, with D perhaps TRBD1 (6 bases). V gave up 2 bases and J gave up 7 bases, with 15 bases separating them. Germline V gives CDR1 SGHTA, CDR2 FQGTGA. The CDR3 has 15 residues. The CDR3 reads CASSLVQGLMNEQFF. Written as DNA, the CDR3 is TGTGCCAGCAGCTTAGTACAGGGATTAATGAATGAGCAGTTCTTC. The entire variable domain, with the rest obtained from reference TRBV7-3 and TRBJ2-1, is as follows: GAGVSQTPSNKVTEKGKYVELRCDPISGHTALYWYRQSLGQGPEFLIYFQGTGAADDSGLPNDRFFAVRPEGSVSTLKIQRTERGDSAVYLCASSLVQGLMNEQFFGPGTRLTVL.

This clonotype appeared a few times. The V and J genes are TRBV27 and TRBJ1-6; no reliable D call. V shed 4 bases and J shed 6 bases, with 7 bases lying between them. The CDR3 is 13 amino acids. Germline CDR1 and CDR2: MNHEY and SMNVEV (reference sequence). The CDR3 protein is CASSYAVNSPLHF. CDR3 bases: TGTGCCAGCAGTTATGCAGTTAATTCACCCCTCCACTTT.

This clonotype has a handful of counts. This chain connects TRBV11-1 to TRBJ2-5; 8 nucleotides line up with TRBD2. CDR3 length: 14 residues. Looked up from germline, CDR1 is SGHAT and CDR2 is FQDESV (reference sequence). J lost 4 bases, V lost 3 bases, and 4 bases had no gene match. The CDR3 coding sequence is TGTGCCAGCAGCTTCCGGGGGGGAAGAGAGACCCAGTACTTC. It is translated as CASSFRGGRETQYF.

The sample holds a few counts of this clonotype. The chain joins TRBV18 to TRBJ2-2, with D maybe TRBD1 (6 bases). The ends were cut back, 4 bases at V and 0 bases at J, with 9 bases in the middle. The CDR3 spans 15 residues. Per germline, CDR1 KGHSH and CDR2 LQKENI. For the CDR3, the DNA is TGTGCCAGCTCACGGACAGCTTCGAACACCGGGGAGCTGTTTTTT. This codes for CASSRTASNTGELFF.

This rearrangement joins TRBV5-1 to TRBJ2-3; D gene unclear. V lost 2 bases and J 2 bases, leaving 12 bases between the germline ends. This CDR3 has 15 residues. The germline V gene has CDR1 SGHRS and CDR2 YFSETQ. CDR3 loop: CASSFSLTSTDTQYF. The CDR3 DNA reads as TGCGCCAGCAGCTTCTCTCTCACCTCCACAGATACGCAGTATTTT.

Only a few counts were recorded for this clonotype. The chain recombines TRBV12-3 or TRBV12-4 with TRBJ2-1, with 8 bases that match TRBD1. This CDR3 contains 14 residues. V dropped 4 bases and J dropped 7; count of bases not matched to a gene: 6. The CDR3 sequence: CASSYGQGMNEQFF. The CDR3 coding sequence is TGTGCCAGCAGTTACGGACAGGGAATGAATGAGCAGTTCTTC.

This clonotype was seen at least ten times. J is TRBJ2-3 and V is TRBV20-1; a weak D match, TRBD2 (5 bases). Per the germline V gene, CDR1 is DFQATT and CDR2 is SNEGSKA (reference sequence). The V gene lost 4 bases and the J gene lost 2 bases, with 7 bases spanning the gap. The CDR3 extends over 12 amino acids. CDR3 nucleotide sequence: TGCAGTGCTACCCGGGACACAGATACGCAGTATTTT. Its protein is CSATRDTDTQYF.

The rearrangement uses TRBV3-1 and TRBJ2-3, with 9 bases fitting TRBD2. This CDR3 region has 14 residues. V shed 6 bases, J shed 5 bases, and the junction held 6 bases outside the gene matches. CDR1 is LGHDT and CDR2 is YNNKEL in the germline V gene (reference sequence). This CDR3 reads CASSRTSDGDTQYF. DNA for the CDR3: TGTGCCAGCAGTCGGACTAGCGATGGAGATACGCAGTATTTT.

This clonotype was picked up a small number of times. The chain carries TRBV5-1 and TRBJ2-6; 9 nucleotides line up with TRBD1. CDR3 size: 19 residues. J gave up 2 bases and V 0 bases, and 9 bases lay outside the gene matches. Germline CDR1 and CDR2: SGHRS and YFSETQ. The CDR3 DNA sequence: TGCGCCAGCAGCTTGGACTCCGGGACAGGGATCGCTGGGGCCAACGTCCTGACTTTC. The encoded protein is CASSLDSGTGIAGANVLTF.

Ten or more counts support this clonotype. This sequence joins TRBV21-1 and TRBJ2-3; the table's TRBD2 call for D was not verified on the DNA. TRBV21-1 is a pseudogene locus. The CDR3 is 18 residues long. CDR3 amino acids: CASSGPHVAGGLEDTQYF. The CDR3 bases are TGTGCCAGCAGCGGACCCCATGTAGCGGGGGGGCTTGAAGATACGCAGTATTTT.

This clonotype was seen only a few times. The chain couples TRBV10-3 to TRBJ2-7; 9 bases line up with TRBD1. The CDR3 loop spans 15 amino acids. Losses at the gene ends were 1 base for V and 1 base for J; bases not matched to a gene: 2. Looked up from germline, CDR1 is ENHRY and CDR2 is SYGVKD. The DNA for the CDR3 is TGTGCCATCAGTGAGTACGGACAGGGGTCCTACGAGCAGTACTTC. Amino acids: CAISEYGQGSYEQYF.

This clonotype showed up many times. The chain has TRBV12-3 or TRBV12-4 and TRBJ2-7; the D gene is possibly TRBD2 (6 bases). CDR3 length: 14 amino acids. Trimming cost V 3 bases and J 3 bases, with 12 bases left between them. Here the CDR3 DNA reads TGTGCCAGCAGTTTCTCGGGACTTGGCTACGAGCAGTACTTC. Protein sequence: CASSFSGLGYEQYF.

J is TRBJ2-3 and V is TRBV7-9; D ambiguous. This CDR3 is built from 15 residues. Per germline, CDR1 SEHNR and CDR2 FQNEAQ (reference sequence). Trimming left V 3 bases short and J 4 bases short, with 14 bases between. The CDR3, as DNA: TGTGCCAGCAGCTTTGCAGTCGGGTTGTCAGATACGCAGTATTTT. It is translated as CASSFAVGLSDTQYF.

This clonotype showed up just a few times. The chain recombines TRBV15 with TRBJ2-2, with D uncertain. CDR3 length: 13 amino acids. Trimming stripped 3 bases from V and 1 base from J, with 3 bases between. Germline values: CDR1 LNHNV, CDR2 YYDKDF (reference sequence). CDR3 sequence reads: CATSRENTGELFF. The CDR3 DNA follows: TGTGCCACCAGCAGGGAGAACACCGGGGAGCTGTTTTTT.

This clonotype was seen a handful of times. This chain links TRBV29-1 with TRBJ2-3, with 8 bases identical to TRBD2. This CDR3 contains 16 residues. With 4 bases clipped from V and 0 bases from J, the junction kept 9 bases outside the gene matches. Germline CDR1 reads SQVTM; CDR2 reads ANQGSEA. The CDR3 sequence: CSVVGKRGRSTDTQYF. The CDR3 DNA is TGCAGCGTTGTGGGTAAGCGGGGGCGGAGCACAGATACGCAGTATTTT.